This T cell receptor beta chain was sequenced for a study of blood T cell repertoires in COVID-19. For the study at large: COVID-19 samples from acute and convalescent phases originated in the United States, Italy and Spain.

The CDR3 is 15 amino acids. Between the trimmed V and J ends, which lost 5 bases and 1 base, there was a span of 12 bases. Germline CDR1 is LNHDA and CDR2 is SQIVND (reference sequence). Original handling: Estimates of nucleated cell counts were drawn from the amplification of reference gene primers. Here immunoSEQ multiplex PCR was the method, and the copy in TCRdb shows in-frame clones only, minus some. That table supplies the V and J calls and clone size; D and trimming were determined from the DNA. The data show more than 150,000 clones, 75% to 80% seen once. The receptor was isolated from a woman between 65 and 79 years old with acute or convalescent COVID-19. Sequences were obtained from peripheral blood. The genes are TRBV19 and TRBJ1-5; tentative D call: TRBD1 (5 bases). The CDR3 here is CASSSQTVSNQPQHF. In DNA form, the CDR3 reads TGTGCCAGTAGTTCTCAGACAGTCAGCAATCAGCCCCAGCATTTT.